This TCR beta chain was captured in a study of OX40 agonist ivuxolimab in advanced cancers. On the study more broadly: Eligibility rules accepted prior anti-PD-1, anti-PD-L1 or anti-CTLA-4 therapy, and 35% to 40% had some.

Between the trimmed V and J ends, which lost 6 bases and 5 bases, there was a span of 17 bases. This CDR3 spans 13 amino acids. CDR1 SQVTM and CDR2 ANQGSEA come from the germline V gene. Findings and limits, study-wide: At 0.1 to 3.0 mg/kg and by week 6, CD4+ and CD8+ T cells in the blood had expanded clonally. In general, CD8+ T cells held more expanded clones than CD4+ did, on average. Some nonresponders also had low normalized T-cell clonal expansion.

Worth noting for this clone: Its antigen remains unknown.

Using immunoSEQ multiplex PCR, the repertoire was profiled, and TCRdb retains in-frame clones only, with some absent. The sample holds about 62,000 clones, 85% to 95% seen once. The J gene is TRBJ2-7, the V gene TRBV29-1; tentatively, D is TRBD2 (5 bases). The sample consisted of CD4+ or CD8+ T cells sorted from blood, taken in a trial of the OX40 agonist ivuxolimab. This sequence was found in an adult with an advanced solid tumor such as melanoma, head and neck, liver or kidney cancer. The CDR3 sequence is CSVQRAGEDEQYF. For the CDR3, the DNA is TGCAGCGTGCAACGGGCCGGGGAAGACGAGCAGTACTTC.